The 6 T cell receptor beta chains in this list originate from one sample, sequenced in a study of T cells in Graves' hyperthyroidism and ophthalmopathy. There were TCR beta CDR3 regions amplified from RNA transcripts. The study used the HTBI primer set for a first-round RT-PCR of the TCR CDR3. Each CDR3 protein is one row after TCRdb ran MiXCR on the multiplex PCR reads. The table lists about 340,000 distinct CDR3 sequences, over 15% of them singletons, with about half in the top ten. The source material was blood. The receptors stem from a woman aged 45-59 years with Graves' hyperthyroidism.

This clonotype was found many times. This rearrangement joins TRBV6-1 to TRBJ2-1; D is perhaps TRBD1 or TRBD2 (6 bases each). Germline values: CDR1 MNHNS, CDR2 SASEGT. Between the trimmed V and J ends, which lost 0 bases and 7 bases, there was a span of 10 bases. The CDR3 is 14 amino acids. CDR3 region: CASSEAWRGNEQFF. The DNA of the CDR3 is TGTGCCAGCAGTGAAGCGTGGAGGGGGAATGAGCAGTTCTTC.

The J gene is TRBJ2-7, the V gene TRBV6-1; 9 positions match TRBD1. This CDR3 contains 14 residues. Germline CDR1 is MNHNS and CDR2 is SASEGT. J gave up 2 bases and V 7 bases, and 6 bases lay outside the gene matches. The CDR3 reads CASILDRGTYEQYV. CDR3 coding DNA: TGTGCCAGCATCTTAGACAGGGGGACCTACGAGCAGTACGTC.

This clonotype has just a few counts. The chain recombines TRBV2 with TRBJ2-6, with a tentative D call TRBD1 (6 bases). The CDR3 totals 16 residues. CDR1 and CDR2 (germline): SNHLY, FYNNEI. V gave up 4 bases and J gave up 2 bases, with 12 bases separating them. The CDR3: CASSGSHRAGANVLTF. The CDR3 nucleotides read TGTGCCAGCAGTGGATCTCACAGGGCTGGGGCCAACGTCCTGACTTTC. The whole variable domain, remainder taken from reference TRBV2 and TRBJ2-6, is EPEVTQTPSHQVTQMGQEVILRCVPISNHLYFYWYRQILGQKVEFLVSFYNNEISEKSEIFDDQFSVERPDGSNFTLKIRSTKLEDSAMYFCASSGSHRAGANVLTFGAGSRLTVL.

In its sample, this clonotype was seen many times. The V gene is TRBV12-3 or TRBV12-4, the J gene TRBJ1-2, with D perhaps matching TRBD1 (6 bases). The CDR3 is 14 amino acids. V was pared by 6 bases and J by 9 bases, with 20 bases between. The CDR3 region has the DNA TGTGCCAGCAGCCCTCCCCCGGACAGACGCAGCTACACCTTC. Protein product: CASSPPPDRRSYTF.

With regard to this clonotype: One junction end does not reproduce the germline sequence, and a read error may be involved. CDR3 residues: CVSSPLSGSYEQYF. The CDR3 bases are TGTGTCAGCAGTCCCCTTAGCGGGAGCTACGAGCAGTACTTC. The chain joins TRBV27 to TRBJ2-7, with TRBD2 identical over 9 bases. The germline V gene has CDR1 MNHEY and CDR2 SMNVEV (reference sequence). This CDR3 has 14 residues.

The sample holds one count of this clonotype. This chain links TRBV12-3 or TRBV12-4 with TRBJ2-7, with D unclear. Trimming took off 4 bases at V and 7 bases at J, with 11 bases between the two ends. The CDR3 is 12 residues long. CDR3 sequence (DNA): TGTGCCAGCAGTTCTGCTGCGGCAGAGCAGTACTTC. Translated, it gives CASSSAAAEQYF.